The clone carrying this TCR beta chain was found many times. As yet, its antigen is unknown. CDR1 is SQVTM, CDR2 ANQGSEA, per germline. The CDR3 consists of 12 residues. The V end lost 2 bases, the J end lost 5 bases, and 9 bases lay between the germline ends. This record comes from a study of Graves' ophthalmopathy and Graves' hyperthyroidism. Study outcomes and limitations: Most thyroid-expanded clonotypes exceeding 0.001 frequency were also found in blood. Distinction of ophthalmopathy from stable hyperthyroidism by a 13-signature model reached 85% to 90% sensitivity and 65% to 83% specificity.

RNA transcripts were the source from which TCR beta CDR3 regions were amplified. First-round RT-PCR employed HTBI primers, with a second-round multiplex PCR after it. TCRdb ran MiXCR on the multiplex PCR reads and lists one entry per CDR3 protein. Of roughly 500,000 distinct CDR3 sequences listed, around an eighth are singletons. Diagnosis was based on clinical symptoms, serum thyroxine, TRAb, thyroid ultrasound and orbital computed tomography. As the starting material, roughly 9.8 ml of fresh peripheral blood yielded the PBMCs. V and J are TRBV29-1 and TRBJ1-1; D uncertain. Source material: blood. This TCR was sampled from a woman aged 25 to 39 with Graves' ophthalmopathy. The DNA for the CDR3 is TGCAGCGTTGAACTGGGAGAGACTGAAGCTTTCTTT. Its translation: CSVELGETEAFF.